The rows below give T cell receptor beta chains drawn from one sample of a study of T cells in Graves' hyperthyroidism and ophthalmopathy. TCRdb processed the multiplex PCR reads anew with MiXCR; each CDR3 protein has one entry. The repertoire consists of about 720,000 distinct CDR3 sequences, with about a sixth occurring once and the leading ten covering roughly 8%. Material: blood. These receptors were collected from a man aged 18 to 30 with Graves' hyperthyroidism. Each CDR3 is given with its conserved first and last residue. Each record gives: clone size, D gene, V gene, J gene, CDR3 protein, CDR3 DNA. The D gene is left open where the match is weak. Size tells how often a clone was seen (once, few, many) or the class of an expanded clone, and some rows leave it out.

many,.,TRBV20-1,TRBJ1-1,CSAQSAVNTEAFF,TGCAGTGCCCAGAGTGCCGTGAACACTGAAGCTTTCTTT
few,TRBD1,TRBV6-1,TRBJ2-7,CASSQGAWGEQYF,TGTGCCAGCAGCCAGGGGGCGTGGGGCGAGCAGTACTTC
many,.,TRBV28,TRBJ1-2,CASGGASYGYTF,TGTGCCAGCGGGGGGGCGTCCTATGGCTACACCTTC
many,.,TRBV2,TRBJ2-7,CATSDEQYF,TGTGCCACCTCCGACGAGCAGTACTTC
many,.,TRBV19,TRBJ1-1,CASSIMGITEAFF,TGTGCCAGTAGTATCATGGGGATCACTGAAGCTTTCTTT
many,.,TRBV28,TRBJ2-7,CASSLPPPGAGEQYF,TGTGCCAGCAGTTTACCTCCACCAGGGGCGGGCGAGCAGTACTTC
.,.,TRBV5-1,TRBJ1-1,CASSSLGRNTEAFF,TGCGCCAGCAGCTCGCTCGGCAGGAACACTGAAGCTTTCTTT
many,TRBD1,TRBV28,TRBJ2-1,CASRGTGIDEQFF,TGTGCCAGCAGGGGGACAGGGATCGATGAGCAGTTCTTC
many,TRBD1,TRBV6-1,TRBJ1-2,CACERDRHYGYTF,TGTGCCTGCGAGAGGGACAGACATTATGGCTACACCTTC
many,TRBD2,TRBV6-2/TRBV6-3,TRBJ2-1,CASSTATSFFGEQFF,TGTGCCAGCAGCACAGCGACTAGCTTCTTTGGTGAGCAGTTCTTC
few,TRBD2,TRBV29-1,TRBJ2-1,CSVGSGRALRENEQFF,TGCAGCGTTGGTAGCGGGAGGGCCCTTAGAGAAAATGAGCAGTTCTTC
.,.,TRBV3-1,TRBJ2-1,CASSQVSIHEQFF,TGTGCCAGCAGCCAAGTTTCAATCCATGAGCAGTTCTTC
.,TRBD2,TRBV19,TRBJ2-7,CASSIVGSGSFNEQYF,TGTGCCAGTAGTATTGTTGGTAGCGGGAGTTTCAACGAGCAGTACTTC
many,TRBD1,TRBV28,TRBJ2-3,CASSSLDRNPTDTQYF,TGTGCCAGCAGTTCGCTGGACAGGAACCCCACAGATACGCAGTATTTT
.,.,TRBV20-1,TRBJ1-3,CSARRSDSGNTIYF,TGCAGTGCTAGAAGGTCCGACTCTGGAAACACCATATATTTT
few,TRBD2,TRBV18,TRBJ2-7,CASSLRTSGRVPYEQYF,TGTGCCAGCTCACTAAGGACTAGCGGGAGAGTCCCCTACGAGCAGTACTTC
.,.,TRBV4-1,TRBJ2-4,CASSQQEGTLSSIQYF,TGCGCCAGCAGCCAACAGGAGGGGACCCTTAGCAGCATTCAGTACTTC
.,.,TRBV12-3/TRBV12-4,TRBJ2-1,CASSFTGTTYNEQFF,TGTGCCAGCAGTTTCACCGGGACAACCTACAATGAGCAGTTCTTC
few,.,TRBV7-9,TRBJ2-1,CASSWGGSYSYNEQFF,TGTGCCAGCAGCTGGGGTGGGAGCTATTCCTACAATGAGCAGTTCTTC
many,TRBD2,TRBV7-9,TRBJ2-5,CASSFRTLGLAGVVETQYF,TGTGCCAGCAGCTTTCGAACCCTGGGACTAGCGGGAGTAGTAGAGACCCAGTACTTC
many,.,TRBV7-6,TRBJ2-3,CASSLSVNRQADTQYF,TGTGCCAGCAGCTTATCAGTTAACAGGCAGGCAGATACGCAGTATTTT
.,.,TRBV5-8,TRBJ2-6,CASSLGHGASGANVLTF,TGTGCCAGCAGCTTGGGACATGGGGCTTCTGGGGCCAACGTCCTGACTTTC
.,TRBD1,TRBV29-1,TRBJ2-3,CSAPTGGGTDTQYF,TGCAGCGCTCCGACAGGGGGCGGCACAGATACGCAGTATTTT
many,.,TRBV12-3/TRBV12-4,TRBJ2-1,CASSPLHEQFF,TGTGCCAGCAGTCCCCTGCATGAGCAGTTCTTC
many,.,TRBV11-3,TRBJ1-2,CASSPTGAVYGYTF,TGTGCCAGCAGCCCAACAGGCGCCGTATATGGCTACACCTTC
.,.,TRBV7-9,TRBJ1-1,CASSLPAMLEAFF,TGTGCCAGCAGCTTACCGGCGATGCTTGAAGCTTTCTTT
.,.,TRBV6-5,TRBJ2-5,CASSYARDPKAQYF,TGTGCCAGCAGTTACGCCCGGGACCCAAAGGCCCAGTACTTC
.,.,TRBV6-6,TRBJ2-7,CASSYSRGETYEQYF,TGTGCCAGCAGTTACTCGAGGGGTGAGACCTACGAGCAGTACTTC
few,.,TRBV19,TRBJ1-2,CATQGREIRYGYTF,TGTGCCACCCAGGGTCGTGAGATCCGTTATGGCTACACCTTC
many,.,TRBV28,TRBJ1-1,CASSLPVTNTEAFF,TGTGCCAGCAGTTTGCCCGTTACGAACACTGAAGCTTTCTTT
many,TRBD2,TRBV2,TRBJ2-1,CASSDSSGTDEQFF,TGTGCCAGCAGTGATTCTAGCGGGACCGATGAGCAGTTCTTC
.,.,TRBV4-3,TRBJ2-2,CASSQDRNGELFF,TGCGCCAGCAGCCAAGATAGGAACGGGGAGCTGTTTTTT
.,.,TRBV24-1,TRBJ2-3,CATSGRLPTDTQYF,TGTGCCACCTCGGGACGCCTTCCAACAGATACGCAGTATTTT
many,.,TRBV20-1,TRBJ2-3,CSAPSSGDTQYF,TGCAGTGCACCTAGCTCCGGAGATACGCAGTATTTT
many,TRBD2,TRBV27,TRBJ2-1,CASRLAVAGHEQFF,TGTGCCAGCCGTCTAGCGGTAGCCGGGCATGAGCAGTTCTTC
.,.,TRBV14,TRBJ2-2,CASSQEGSAWGCTGELFF,TGTGCCAGCAGCCAAGAGGGATCGGCTTGGGGGTGCACCGGGGAGCTGTTTTTT